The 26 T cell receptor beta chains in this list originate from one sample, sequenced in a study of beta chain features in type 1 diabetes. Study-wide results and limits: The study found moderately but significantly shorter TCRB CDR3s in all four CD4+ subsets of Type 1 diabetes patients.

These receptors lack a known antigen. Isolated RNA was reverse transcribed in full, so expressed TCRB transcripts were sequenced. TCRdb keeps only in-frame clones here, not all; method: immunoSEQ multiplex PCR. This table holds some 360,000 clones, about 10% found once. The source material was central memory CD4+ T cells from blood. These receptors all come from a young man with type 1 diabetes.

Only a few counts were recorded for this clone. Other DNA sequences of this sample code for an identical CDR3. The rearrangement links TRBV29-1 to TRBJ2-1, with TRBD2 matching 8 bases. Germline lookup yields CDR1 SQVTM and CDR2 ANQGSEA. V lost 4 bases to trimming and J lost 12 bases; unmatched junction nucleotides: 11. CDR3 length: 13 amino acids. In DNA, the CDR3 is TGCAGCGTTGGTGGCGGTGGGGCGGGAGGGCAGTTCTTC. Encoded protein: CSVGGGGAGGQFF.

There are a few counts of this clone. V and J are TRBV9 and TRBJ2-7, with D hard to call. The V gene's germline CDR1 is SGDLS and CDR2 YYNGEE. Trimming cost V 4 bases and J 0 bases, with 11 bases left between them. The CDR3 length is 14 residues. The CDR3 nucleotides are TGTGCCAGCAGCCCGGCGACTCACTCCTACGAGCAGTACTTC. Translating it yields CASSPATHSYEQYF.

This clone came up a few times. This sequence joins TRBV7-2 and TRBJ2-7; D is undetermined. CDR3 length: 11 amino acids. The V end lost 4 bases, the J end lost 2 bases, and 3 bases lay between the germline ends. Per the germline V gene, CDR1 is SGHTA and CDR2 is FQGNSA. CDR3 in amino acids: CASSSAYEQYF. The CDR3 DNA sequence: TGTGCCAGCAGCTCCGCCTACGAGCAGTACTTC.

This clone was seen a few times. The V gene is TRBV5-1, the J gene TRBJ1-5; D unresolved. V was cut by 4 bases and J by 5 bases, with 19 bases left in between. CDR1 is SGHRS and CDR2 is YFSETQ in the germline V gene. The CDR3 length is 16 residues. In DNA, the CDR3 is TGCGCCAGCAGCCCCATTGGAGGGAAGAGGGATCAGCCCCAGCATTTT. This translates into CASSPIGGKRDQPQHF.

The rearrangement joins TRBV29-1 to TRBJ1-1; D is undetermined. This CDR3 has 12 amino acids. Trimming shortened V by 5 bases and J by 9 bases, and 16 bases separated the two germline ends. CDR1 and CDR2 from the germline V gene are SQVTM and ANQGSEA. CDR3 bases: TGCAGCGTTCGAGAGGTGGATGTGCAAGCTTTCTTT. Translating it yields CSVREVDVQAFF.

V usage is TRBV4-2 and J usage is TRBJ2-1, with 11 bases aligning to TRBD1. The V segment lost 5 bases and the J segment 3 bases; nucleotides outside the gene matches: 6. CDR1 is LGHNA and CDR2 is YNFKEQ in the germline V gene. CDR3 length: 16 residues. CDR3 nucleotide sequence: TGTGCCAGCAGCTCGGGAGGGACAGGGGGCTACAATGAGCAGTTCTTC. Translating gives CASSSGGTGGYNEQFF.

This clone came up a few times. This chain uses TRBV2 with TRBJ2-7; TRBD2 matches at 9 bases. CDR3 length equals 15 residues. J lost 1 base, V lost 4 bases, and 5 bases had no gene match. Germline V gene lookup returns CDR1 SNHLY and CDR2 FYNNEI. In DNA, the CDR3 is TGTGCCAGCAGTGTTCGCGGGAGGGGGTCCTACGAGCAGTACTTC. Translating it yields CASSVRGRGSYEQYF.

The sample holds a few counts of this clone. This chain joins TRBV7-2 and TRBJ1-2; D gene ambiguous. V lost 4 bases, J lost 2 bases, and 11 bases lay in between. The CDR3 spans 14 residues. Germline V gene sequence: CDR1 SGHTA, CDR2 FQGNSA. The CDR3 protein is CASSSMYRNYGYTF. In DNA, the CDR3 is TGTGCCAGCAGCTCGATGTACAGAAACTATGGCTACACCTTC.

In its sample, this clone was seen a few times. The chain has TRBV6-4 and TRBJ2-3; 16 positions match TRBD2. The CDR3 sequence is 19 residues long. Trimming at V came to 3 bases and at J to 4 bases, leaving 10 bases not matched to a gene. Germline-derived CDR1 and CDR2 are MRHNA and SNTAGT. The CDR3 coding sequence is TGTGCCAGCAGTGAATCCGGGACTAGCGGGAGGGCCATCTCAGATACGCAGTATTTT. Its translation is CASSESGTSGRAISDTQYF.

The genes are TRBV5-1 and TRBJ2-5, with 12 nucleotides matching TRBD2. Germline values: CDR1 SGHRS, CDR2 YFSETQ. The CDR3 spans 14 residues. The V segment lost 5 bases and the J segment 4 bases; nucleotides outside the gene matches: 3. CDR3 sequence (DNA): TGCGCCAGCAGGCCGGGACTAGCGGGAGAGACCCAGTACTTC. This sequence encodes CASRPGLAGETQYF. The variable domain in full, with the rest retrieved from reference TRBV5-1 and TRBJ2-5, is KAGVTQTPRYLIKTRGQQVTLSCSPISGHRSVSWYQQTPGQGLQFLFEYFSETQRNKGNFPGRFSGRQFSNSRSEMNVSTLELGDSALYLCASRPGLAGETQYFGPGTRLLVL.

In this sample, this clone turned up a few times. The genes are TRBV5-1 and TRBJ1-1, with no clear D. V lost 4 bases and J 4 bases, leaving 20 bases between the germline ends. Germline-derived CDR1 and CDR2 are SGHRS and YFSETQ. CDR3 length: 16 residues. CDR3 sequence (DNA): TGCGCCAGCAGCCCCCTAGAGAAGGGCGAAGGCACTGAAGCTTTCTTT. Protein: CASSPLEKGEGTEAFF.

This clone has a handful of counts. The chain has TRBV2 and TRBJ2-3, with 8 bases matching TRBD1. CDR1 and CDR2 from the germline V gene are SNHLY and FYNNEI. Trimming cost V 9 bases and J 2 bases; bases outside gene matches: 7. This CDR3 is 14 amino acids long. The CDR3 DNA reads TGTGCCAGTCTCCGGGACAGGCTCACAGATACGCAGTATTTT. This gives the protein CASLRDRLTDTQYF.

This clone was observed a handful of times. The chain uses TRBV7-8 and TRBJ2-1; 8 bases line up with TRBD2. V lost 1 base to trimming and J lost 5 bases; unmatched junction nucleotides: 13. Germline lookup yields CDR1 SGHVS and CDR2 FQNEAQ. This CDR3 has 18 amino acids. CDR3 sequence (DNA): TGTGCCAGCAGCTTAGTGGCGGGAGGACTAATCCTGAACAATGAGCAGTTCTTC. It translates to CASSLVAGGLILNNEQFF.

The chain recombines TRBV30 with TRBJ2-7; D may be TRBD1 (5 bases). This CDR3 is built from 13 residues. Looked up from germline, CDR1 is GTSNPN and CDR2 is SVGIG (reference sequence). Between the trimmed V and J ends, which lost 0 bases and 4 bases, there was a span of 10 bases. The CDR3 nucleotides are TGTGCCTGGAGTGTACAGGAGAATTACGAGCAGTACTTC. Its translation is CAWSVQENYEQYF.

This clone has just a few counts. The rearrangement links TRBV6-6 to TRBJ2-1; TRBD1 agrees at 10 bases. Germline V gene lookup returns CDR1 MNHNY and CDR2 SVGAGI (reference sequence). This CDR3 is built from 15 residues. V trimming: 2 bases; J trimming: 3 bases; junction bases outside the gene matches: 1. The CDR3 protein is CASSYGTGDYNEQFF. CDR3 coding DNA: TGTGCCAGCAGTTACGGGACAGGGGACTACAATGAGCAGTTCTTC.

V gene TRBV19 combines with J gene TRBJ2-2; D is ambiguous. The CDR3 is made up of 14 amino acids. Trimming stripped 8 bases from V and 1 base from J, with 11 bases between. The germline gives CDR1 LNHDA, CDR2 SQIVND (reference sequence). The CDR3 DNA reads TGTGCCAGTCGCCCCGGCGGGAACACCGGGGAGCTGTTTTTT. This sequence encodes CASRPGGNTGELFF.

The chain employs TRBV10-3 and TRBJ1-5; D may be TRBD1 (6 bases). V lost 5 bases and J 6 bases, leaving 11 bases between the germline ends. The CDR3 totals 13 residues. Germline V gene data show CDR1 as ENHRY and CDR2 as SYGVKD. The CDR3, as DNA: TGTGCCATCAGTCAGGGGTACGGTCAGCCCCAGCATTTT. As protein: CAISQGYGQPQHF.

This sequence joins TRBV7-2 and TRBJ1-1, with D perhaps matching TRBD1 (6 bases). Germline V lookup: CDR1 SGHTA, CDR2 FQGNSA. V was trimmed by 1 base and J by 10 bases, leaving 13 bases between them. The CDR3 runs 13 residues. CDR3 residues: CASSLDGGGGAFF. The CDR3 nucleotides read TGTGCCAGCAGCTTAGATGGGGGCGGTGGAGCTTTCTTT. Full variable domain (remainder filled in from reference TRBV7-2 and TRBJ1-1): GAGVSQSPSNKVTEKGKDVELRCDPISGHTALYWYRQSLGQGLEFLIYFQGNSAPDKSGLPSDRFSAERTGGSVSTLTIQRTQQEDSAVYLCASSLDGGGGAFFGQGTRLTVV.

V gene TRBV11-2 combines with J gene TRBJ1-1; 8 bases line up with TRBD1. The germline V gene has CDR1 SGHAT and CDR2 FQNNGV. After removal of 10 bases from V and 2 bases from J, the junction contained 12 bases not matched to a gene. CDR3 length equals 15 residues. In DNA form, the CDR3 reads TGTGCCACCAGGGGGGAGGACAGGGTCAACACTGAAGCTTTCTTT. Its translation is CATRGEDRVNTEAFF.

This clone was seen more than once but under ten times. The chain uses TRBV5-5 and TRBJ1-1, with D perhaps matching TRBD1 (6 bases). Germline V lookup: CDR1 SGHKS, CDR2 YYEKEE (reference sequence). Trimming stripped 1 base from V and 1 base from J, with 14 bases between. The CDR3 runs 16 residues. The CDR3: CASSLSFEGGNTEAFF. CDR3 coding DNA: TGTGCCAGCAGCTTGTCCTTTGAGGGGGGGAACACTGAAGCTTTCTTT. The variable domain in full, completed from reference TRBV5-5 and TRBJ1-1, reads DAGVTQSPTHLIKTRGQQVTLRCSPISGHKSVSWYQQVLGQGPQFIFQYYEKEERGRGNFPDRFSARQFPNYSSELNVNALLLGDSALYLCASSLSFEGGNTEAFFGQGTRLTVV.

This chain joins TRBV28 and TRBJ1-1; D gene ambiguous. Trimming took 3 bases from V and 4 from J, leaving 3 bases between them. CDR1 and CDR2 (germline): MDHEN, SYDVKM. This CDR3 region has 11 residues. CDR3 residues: CASSFFTEAFF. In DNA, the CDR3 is TGTGCCAGCAGTTTTTTCACTGAAGCTTTCTTT.

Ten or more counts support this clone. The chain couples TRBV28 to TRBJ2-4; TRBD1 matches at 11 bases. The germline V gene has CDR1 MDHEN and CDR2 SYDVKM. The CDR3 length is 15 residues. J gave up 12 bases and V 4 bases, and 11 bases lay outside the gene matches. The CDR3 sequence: CASSSSGQGALAQYF. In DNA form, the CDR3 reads TGTGCCAGCAGTTCCTCTGGACAGGGGGCGCTTGCTCAGTACTTC.

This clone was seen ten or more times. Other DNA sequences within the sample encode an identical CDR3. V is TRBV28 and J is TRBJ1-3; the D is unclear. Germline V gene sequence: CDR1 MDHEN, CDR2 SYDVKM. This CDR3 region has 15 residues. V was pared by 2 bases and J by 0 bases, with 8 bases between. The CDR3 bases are TGTGCCAGCAGTTTACCCGGGAGCTCTGGAAACACCATATATTTT. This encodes CASSLPGSSGNTIYF.

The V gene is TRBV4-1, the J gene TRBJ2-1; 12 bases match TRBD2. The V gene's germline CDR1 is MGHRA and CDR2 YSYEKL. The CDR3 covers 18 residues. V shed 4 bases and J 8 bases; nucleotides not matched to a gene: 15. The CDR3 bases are TGCGCCAGCAGCCGAGGGGGGACTAGCGGGCACTCTCGGGATGAGCAGTTCTTC. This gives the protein CASSRGGTSGHSRDEQFF.

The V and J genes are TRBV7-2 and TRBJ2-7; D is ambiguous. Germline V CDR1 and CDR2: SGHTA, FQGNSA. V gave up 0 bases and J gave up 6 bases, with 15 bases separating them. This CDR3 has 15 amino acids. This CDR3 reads CASSLAVVIYSEQYF. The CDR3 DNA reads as TGTGCCAGCAGCTTAGCTGTAGTAATCTATTCCGAGCAGTACTTC.

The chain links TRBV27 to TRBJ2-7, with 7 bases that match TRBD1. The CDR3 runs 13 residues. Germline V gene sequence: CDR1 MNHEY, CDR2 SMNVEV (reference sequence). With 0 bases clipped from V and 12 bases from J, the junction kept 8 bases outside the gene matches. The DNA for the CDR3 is TGTGCCAGCAGTTTATCTACTCAGGGGGTACTGTACTTC. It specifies CASSLSTQGVLYF.